Below, 19 T cell receptor beta chains from the same sample are listed, as sequenced in a study of T cell responses to AZD1222 COVID-19 vaccine. Some clones are missing from TCRdb's copy, which holds only in-frame ones; the method was immunoSEQ multiplex PCR. The sample includes around 160,000 clones, 94% of them seen just once. Sample: peripheral blood, taken 28 days after the second AZD1222 dose. These receptors were obtained from an adult who received the AZD1222 COVID-19 vaccine.

The DNA for the CDR3 is TGTGCCAGCAGCCCCCGGGCAGGGCTCTACGAGCAGTACTTC. Translation gives CASSPRAGLYEQYF. This chain joins TRBV7-2 and TRBJ2-7, with D perhaps TRBD1 (5 bases). The length of the CDR3 is 14 residues. The V gene lost 5 bases and the J gene lost 3 bases, with 14 bases spanning the gap. The germline V gene has CDR1 SGHTA and CDR2 FQGNSA.

The rearrangement joins TRBV28 to TRBJ1-1; maybe TRBD1 (5 bases). Germline assignment: CDR1 MDHEN and CDR2 SYDVKM. The CDR3 contains 14 residues. Deletions cut 5 bases from V and 2 bases from J, with 12 bases between. The CDR3 DNA sequence: TGTGCCAGCAGTCAACAACAGGTTAACACTGAAGCTTTCTTT. Amino acids: CASSQQQVNTEAFF. Using reference TRBV28 and TRBJ1-1 for the parts outside the CDR3, the full variable domain is DVKVTQSSRYLVKRTGEKVFLECVQDMDHENMFWYRQDPGLGLRLIYFSYDVKMKEKGDIPEGYSVSREKKERFSLILESASTNQTSMYLCASSQQQVNTEAFFGQGTRLTVV.

This chain connects TRBV4-1 to TRBJ2-7; D remains unclear. The ends were cut back, 0 bases at V and 0 bases at J, with 9 bases in the middle. Germline V gene sequence: CDR1 MGHRA, CDR2 YSYEKL. The CDR3 length is 15 residues. The CDR3 DNA is TGCGCCAGCAGCCAAGATCTAGACTCCTCCTACGAGCAGTACTTC. Translated: CASSQDLDSSYEQYF.

This chain joins TRBV18 and TRBJ1-2, with TRBD1 matching 9 bases. Trimming at V came to 4 bases and at J to 2 bases, leaving 2 bases not matched to a gene. The CDR3 spans 14 residues. Germline V gene sequence: CDR1 KGHSH, CDR2 LQKENI. CDR3 coding DNA: TGTGCCAGCTCACAAGGGACAGGGAACTATGGCTACACCTTC. This encodes CASSQGTGNYGYTF.

V usage is TRBV6-5 and J usage is TRBJ2-2; D gene uncertain. The V and J ends lost 0 bases and 0 bases respectively, with 8 bases between them. The CDR3 consists of 16 residues. CDR1 is MNHEY, CDR2 SVGAGI, per germline. CDR3 region: CASSYSDVTNTGELFF. DNA of the CDR3: TGTGCCAGCAGTTACTCGGACGTCACGAACACCGGGGAGCTGTTTTTT.

The chain couples TRBV5-1 to TRBJ2-7; D gene ambiguous. Trimming removed 1 base from V and 4 bases from J, with 9 bases in between. Germline-derived CDR1 and CDR2 are SGHRS and YFSETQ. This CDR3 is 13 amino acids long. The CDR3 loop reads CASSLTDGYEQYF. DNA for the CDR3: TGCGCCAGCAGCTTGACGGACGGATACGAGCAGTACTTC.

The chain combines TRBV4-2 with TRBJ2-7, with a weak D call TRBD2 (5 bases). CDR1 and CDR2 from the germline V gene are LGHNA and YNFKEQ. The CDR3 covers 15 residues. Trimming left V 1 base short and J 3 bases short, with 13 bases between. CDR3 nucleotide sequence: TGTGCCAGCAGCCAAGGTCTAGCTCAGTACTACGAGCAGTACTTC. This gives the protein CASSQGLAQYYEQYF.

The V and J genes are TRBV18 and TRBJ1-1; D remains ambiguous. Looked up from germline, CDR1 is KGHSH and CDR2 is LQKENI. This CDR3 contains 14 residues. Trimming took off 7 bases at V and 4 bases at J, with 16 bases between the two ends. The CDR3 DNA follows: TGTGCCAGCTACACCACGGGGTGGGGCACTGAAGCTTTCTTT. It yields the protein CASYTTGWGTEAFF.

The chain recombines TRBV18 with TRBJ1-4; perhaps TRBD1 as D (6 bases). This CDR3 comprises 17 residues. Germline-derived CDR1 and CDR2 are KGHSH and LQKENI. V was trimmed by 3 bases and J by 5 bases, leaving 19 bases between them. The DNA for the CDR3 is TGTGCCAGCTCACCGCCATCCACGGGGGGGCGGAATGAAAAACTGTTTTTT. Residues: CASSPPSTGGRNEKLFF.

This chain connects TRBV19 to TRBJ1-4; 10 bases are a match to TRBD1. V lost 6 bases to trimming and J lost 7 bases; unmatched junction nucleotides: 20. The germline gives CDR1 LNHDA, CDR2 SQIVND (reference sequence). The CDR3 runs to 19 residues. CDR3 bases: TGTGCCAGTAGCGCCACCCGACAGGGGGCTGGAGGGAGGAGTGAAAAACTGTTTTTT. As protein: CASSATRQGAGGRSEKLFF.

The genes are TRBV5-1 and TRBJ2-5, with 8 bases matching TRBD2. V lost 3 bases, J lost 2 bases, and 3 bases stayed unmatched. From germline, CDR1 is SGHRS and CDR2 YFSETQ. There are 14 residues in the CDR3. Here the CDR3 DNA reads TGCGCCAGCAGCTCCACTAGCGGTCAAGAGACCCAGTACTTC. The encoded protein is CASSSTSGQETQYF.

J is TRBJ1-1 and V is TRBV27, with D unresolved. The CDR3 is made up of 13 amino acids. Trimming took off 4 bases at V and 1 base at J, with 7 bases between the two ends. Germline V gives CDR1 MNHEY, CDR2 SMNVEV (reference sequence). CDR3 sequence: CASSYTRNTEAFF. The CDR3, as DNA: TGTGCCAGCAGTTACACAAGGAACACTGAAGCTTTCTTT.

The V gene is TRBV13, the J gene TRBJ2-1; D perhaps matches TRBD2 (5 bases). This CDR3 is built from 15 residues. Germline V gives CDR1 PRHDT, CDR2 FYEKMQ (reference sequence). Trimming removed 0 bases from V and 8 bases from J, with 14 bases in between. CDR3 nucleotide sequence: TGTGCCAGCAGCTTAGGCCGTGGACGGGGTCATGAGCAGTTCTTC. This codes for CASSLGRGRGHEQFF. Drawing the rest from reference TRBV13 and TRBJ2-1, the complete variable domain is AAGVIQSPRHLIKEKRETATLKCYPIPRHDTVYWYQQGPGQDPQFLISFYEKMQSDKGSIPDRFSAQQFSDYHSELNMSSLELGDSALYFCASSLGRGRGHEQFFGPGTRLTVL.

The chain couples TRBV6-1 to TRBJ1-2; D is ambiguous. The germline V gene has CDR1 MNHNS and CDR2 SASEGT. V lost 2 bases and J lost 3, with 7 bases in between. The CDR3 contains 13 residues. CDR3 nucleotide sequence: TGTGCCAGCAGTGAATGGTCGGACTATGGCTACACCTTC. Its translation is CASSEWSDYGYTF.

The chain combines TRBV28 with TRBJ1-2, with 7 bases identical to TRBD1. V shed 7 bases, J shed 4 bases, and the junction held 12 bases outside the gene matches. From germline, CDR1 is MDHEN and CDR2 SYDVKM. The CDR3 extends over 15 amino acids. The CDR3 DNA is TGTGCCAGCATCACAGGGGCGGTGGGGCCCTATGGCTACACCTTC. Translating gives CASITGAVGPYGYTF.

The chain joins TRBV2 to TRBJ1-5, with D unresolved. The germline CDR1 and CDR2 sequences are SNHLY and FYNNEI. The CDR3 extends over 13 amino acids. The V and J ends lost 4 bases and 2 bases respectively, with 6 bases between them. The CDR3 spells CASSVHRNQPQHF. For the CDR3, the DNA is TGTGCCAGCAGTGTACACCGCAATCAGCCCCAGCATTTT.

The chain couples TRBV6-5 to TRBJ2-1; TRBD2 aligns across 8 bases. The CDR3 is made up of 14 amino acids. Germline lookup yields CDR1 MNHEY and CDR2 SVGAGI. V lost 6 bases, J lost 4 bases, and 5 bases stayed unmatched. The CDR3 sequence: CASRHGRGYNEQFF. In DNA, the CDR3 is TGTGCCAGCAGACACGGGAGGGGGTACAATGAGCAGTTCTTC.

The chain combines TRBV19 with TRBJ1-1, with D unclear. The CDR3 runs 16 residues. Germline V gives CDR1 LNHDA, CDR2 SQIVND (reference sequence). Trimming removed 3 bases at V and 1 base at J, with 15 bases between. CDR3 sequence: CASSMGVRAWNTEAFF. DNA for the CDR3: TGTGCCAGTAGTATGGGAGTTCGGGCTTGGAACACTGAAGCTTTCTTT.

This clone was detected only once. The chain employs TRBV20-1 and TRBJ1-1; maybe TRBD1 (5 bases). This CDR3 has 11 amino acids. The germline CDR1 and CDR2 sequences are DFQATT and SNEGSKA (reference sequence). V shed 6 bases and J shed 9 bases, with 14 bases lying between them. The CDR3 DNA follows: TGCAGTGCCAGACCTGGGGCCCAAGCTTTCTTT. Residues: CSARPGAQAFF.